Listed below are T cell receptor beta chains from one sample, sequenced in a study of blood T cell repertoires in COVID-19. Here immunoSEQ multiplex PCR was the method, and the copy in TCRdb shows in-frame clones only, minus some. Of 95,000 or so clones listed, about nine tenths were seen once; the top ten hold 3% to 3.5%. Sample: peripheral blood. All receptors come from a woman between 70 and 85 years old with acute or convalescent COVID-19. Both conserved end residues are part of each CDR3.

J,V,CDR3
TRBJ2-1,TRBV5-1,CASSPGGTSGRGSYNEQFF
TRBJ2-4,TRBV5-1,CASSPSGGAKNIQYF
TRBJ1-3,TRBV20-1,CSASDRSSGNTIYF
TRBJ1-3,TRBV6-5,CASSTGRGGNTIYF
TRBJ2-4,TRBV28,CASSANRGLFQYF
TRBJ1-6,TRBV7-9,CASSLEWTGTNSPLHF
TRBJ1-2,TRBV5-6,CASSLEIGSGLVYGYTF
TRBJ1-2,TRBV20-1,CSASSGAGGYTF
TRBJ1-6,TRBV27,CASSLMAYNSPLHF
TRBJ2-6,TRBV14,CASGVIRGTGANVLTF
TRBJ1-2,TRBV6-1,CASSEGWGQMNYGYTF
TRBJ1-6,TRBV7-9,CASSYEGRSRDQPLHF
TRBJ2-2,TRBV13,CASSLAGGGTGELFF